This T cell receptor beta chain was documented in a study of sequential checkpoint blockade in melanoma. As for the study in general: Randomization was 1:1 between first-line nivolumab→ipilimumab and ipilimumab→nivolumab.

Study observations and caveats: For nivolumab-first patients, baseline tumor clonality was associated with response.

The treatment here: randomized to nivolumab then ipilimumab (arm A) or the reverse (arm B). CDR1 SQVTM and CDR2 ANQGSEA come from the germline V gene. This CDR3 region has 13 residues. Trimming removed 2 bases from V and 7 bases from J, with 11 bases in between. Measured with immunoSEQ multiplex PCR; TCRdb has only the in-frame clones, and not every one. The sample lists just over 20,000 clones, roughly 30% seen once, with under 8.5% in the top ten. This clone was counted a few times. Its antigen remains unidentified. The source is a human donor with melanoma. The specimen comprised tumor tissue (inferred from file names), sampled from a patient given nivolumab and ipilimumab in sequence. This sequence joins TRBV29-1 and TRBJ1-4, with D maybe TRBD1 (6 bases). As DNA, the CDR3 is TGCAGCGTTGAAATACAGGGCGGTGAAAAACTGTTTTTT. The encoded protein is CSVEIQGGEKLFF.